The 9 T cell receptor beta chains below come from one sample, sequenced in a study of human T cells and chemical hapten exposure. The time point: pre-sensitization, week 0. Sample treatment: therapeutic diphenylcyclopropenone sensitization with weekly scalp DPC. Blood, whole and unfractionated, served as the source for total RNA extraction. TCRdb called the RACE reads again in MiXCR, with one record for every CDR3 protein. The profile shows about 50,000 distinct CDR3 sequences, 8.5% to 10% of them singletons. This sample comprised whole blood, obtained in connection with sensitization to the hapten diphenylcyclopropenone (DPC). These receptors came from a woman aged 25 to 39 with alopecia areata. Some clones in this sample may be carry-over from other donors' samples.

This clonotype was detected only a few times. The chain links TRBV7-9 to TRBJ2-2; either TRBD1 or TRBD2 may supply D (5 bases each). Germline CDR1 is SEHNR and CDR2 is FQNEAQ (reference sequence). The V end lost 5 bases, the J end lost 0 bases, and 16 bases lay between the germline ends. This CDR3 is 17 amino acids long. The CDR3 nucleotides are TGTGCCAGCAGCCAGTTGACAGACTACGCGAACACCGGGGAGCTGTTTTTT. Protein product: CASSQLTDYANTGELFF.

The table lists this clonotype with many counts. The chain uses TRBV12-3 or TRBV12-4 and TRBJ2-1; the match to TRBD1 covers 8 bases. CDR3 size: 14 residues. The ends lost 6 bases at V and 8 bases at J; junction bases unmatched: 9. In DNA, the CDR3 is TGTGCCAGCAGCTATACAGGGGGGTGGGATGAGCAGTTCTTC. Its protein is CASSYTGGWDEQFF.

CDR3 region: CAWSTGAADTEAFF. CDR3 sequence (DNA): TGTGCCTGGAGTACGGGGGCTGCGGACACTGAAGCTTTCTTT. This chain joins TRBV30 and TRBJ1-1, with a tentative D call TRBD1 (6 bases). The ends were cut back, 2 bases at V and 3 bases at J, with 13 bases in the middle. The CDR3 loop spans 14 amino acids. Germline V gene lookup returns CDR1 GTSNPN and CDR2 SVGIG (reference sequence).

This clonotype was seen a handful of times. The chain is built from TRBV9 and TRBJ2-5; D assignment may be TRBD1 or TRBD2 (6 bases each). The germline V gene has CDR1 SGDLS and CDR2 YYNGEE. Trimming shortened V by 4 bases and J by 3 bases, and 10 bases separated the two germline ends. The CDR3 runs to 13 residues. The DNA for the CDR3 is TGTGCCAGCAGCTGGGGGGCAGAAGAGACCCAGTACTTC. Translating gives CASSWGAEETQYF.

The table lists this clonotype with many counts. J is TRBJ2-7 and V is TRBV5-1; 7 bases map to TRBD1. The V and J ends lost 0 bases and 2 bases, in that order; junction bases with no gene match: 8. Germline CDR1 reads SGHRS; CDR2 reads YFSETQ. There are 16 residues in the CDR3. CDR3 in amino acids: CASSLEGQRYTYEQYF. The CDR3 DNA reads as TGCGCCAGCAGCTTGGAGGGACAGAGATATACCTACGAGCAGTACTTC.

This clonotype was recorded a few times. The chain is built from TRBV21-1 and TRBJ1-1; the D call of TRBD1 is as the table states it, not checked on the DNA. TRBV21-1 is listed as a pseudogene. CDR3 size: 14 residues. DNA of the CDR3: TGTGCCATTCTGTCAGCAACAGGGAGCACTGAAGCTTTCTTT. Translated, it gives CAILSATGSTEAFF.

Many counts were recorded for this clonotype. V and J are TRBV28 and TRBJ1-1; no reliable D call. The CDR3 sequence is 12 residues long. Germline loops: CDR1 MDHEN, CDR2 SYDVKM. The V gene lost 3 bases and the J gene lost 5 bases, with 7 bases spanning the gap. DNA of the CDR3: TGTGCCAGCAGTTTTACATGGACTGAAGCTTTCTTT. Translated: CASSFTWTEAFF.

The genes are TRBV4-2 and TRBJ1-6, with TRBD1 identical over 8 bases. The germline CDR1 and CDR2 sequences are LGHNA and YNFKEQ. The CDR3 covers 17 residues. Trimming removed 3 bases from V and 1 base from J; junction bases left unmatched: 5. The CDR3 reads CASSQTGALSYNSPLHF. CDR3 in DNA: TGTGCCAGCAGCCAGACAGGGGCGTTGTCCTATAATTCACCCCTCCACTTT.

The genes are TRBV30 and TRBJ2-5; TRBD2 is a possible D gene (5 bases). CDR3 size: 14 residues. Deletions cut 5 bases from V and 3 bases from J, with 16 bases between. Looked up from germline, CDR1 is GTSNPN and CDR2 is SVGIG (reference sequence). CDR3 bases: TGTGCCTGGCTGCCCAGGACGAGGGAAGAGACCCAGTACTTC. Amino acid sequence: CAWLPRTREETQYF.